These 20 T cell receptor beta chains were all obtained from the same sample, sequenced in a study of cytomegalovirus exposure and HLA in healthy donors. PCR amplification relied on 60 Vbeta primers (plus 13 Jbeta primers). Libraries were prepared by immunoSEQ multiplex PCR; TCRdb keeps only in-frame clonotypes and omits some of them. The sample consists of about 200,000 clones, approximately 86% of them appearing once. Sequencing was performed on PBMCs. These receptor sequences come from a woman younger than 45 in good health and CMV-seronegative.

Of note for this clone: The junction shows a germline mismatch at one end, possibly a read error. The J gene is TRBJ2-1, the V gene TRBV7-7, with 10 bases lining up with TRBD2. CDR1 and CDR2 (germline): SSHAT, FNYEAQ (reference sequence). The CDR3 is made up of 14 amino acids. The CDR3 loop is CASSLAGARGEQFF. Here the CDR3 DNA reads TGTGCTAGCAGTCTAGCGGGGGCCAGGGGAGAGCAGTTCTTC.

The chain employs TRBV10-1 and TRBJ2-1; TRBD2 is a possible D gene (5 bases). There are 13 residues in the CDR3. Germline V gene data show CDR1 as WNHNN and CDR2 as SYGVQD (reference sequence). V was cut by 3 bases and J by 8 bases, with 11 bases left in between. The CDR3: CASSDGIGDEQFF. CDR3 nucleotides: TGCGCCAGCAGTGACGGGATTGGGGATGAGCAGTTCTTC.

This clone was seen once. This chain joins TRBV28 and TRBJ2-7; 10 nucleotides agree with TRBD1. The V segment lost 6 bases and the J segment 7 bases; nucleotides outside the gene matches: 12. Germline CDR1 is MDHEN and CDR2 is SYDVKM. This CDR3 has 15 amino acids. DNA for the CDR3: TGTGCCAGCAGCTACCGGGACAGGGGACGGTCGGAGCAGTACTTC. Residues: CASSYRDRGRSEQYF.

The rearrangement joins TRBV2 to TRBJ2-7, with D possibly being TRBD2 (5 bases). Germline assignment: CDR1 SNHLY and CDR2 FYNNEI. V was cut by 5 bases and J by 5 bases, with 7 bases left in between. The CDR3 spans 11 residues. For the CDR3, the DNA is TGTGCCAGCAGTAAACTAGACGAGCAGTACTTC. Translation gives CASSKLDEQYF.

The chain joins TRBV10-3 to TRBJ2-7; 8 bases are a match to TRBD1. Germline CDR1 ENHRY, CDR2 SYGVKD. This CDR3 region has 15 residues. V lost 4 bases and J lost 6; bases outside the gene matches: 11. The CDR3 sequence is CAISAAQGVDLEQYF. The CDR3 DNA follows: TGTGCCATCAGTGCTGCACAGGGGGTGGATCTCGAGCAGTACTTC.

The gene calls are TRBV6-5 and TRBJ1-2; 12 positions match TRBD1. This CDR3 has 14 amino acids. V lost 10 bases and J lost 6; bases outside the gene matches: 9. CDR1 is MNHEY, CDR2 SVGAGI, per germline. CDR3 coding DNA: TGTGCCACCGCGTCCGGGACAGGGGGCAATGGCTACACCTTC. Amino acid sequence: CATASGTGGNGYTF.

The chain has TRBV2 and TRBJ2-1; weak D call: TRBD1 (6 bases). The CDR3 runs 13 residues. V dropped 6 bases and J dropped 1 base, with 7 bases sitting between them. Germline V gene lookup returns CDR1 SNHLY and CDR2 FYNNEI. In DNA form, the CDR3 reads TGTGCCAGCAGAACAGGGTCCTACAATGAGCAGTTCTTC. Translating it yields CASRTGSYNEQFF. The complete variable domain, with remaining parts taken from reference TRBV2 and TRBJ2-1, reads EPEVTQTPSHQVTQMGQEVILRCVPISNHLYFYWYRQILGQKVEFLVSFYNNEISEKSEIFDDQFSVERPDGSNFTLKIRSTKLEDSAMYFCASRTGSYNEQFFGPGTRLTVL.

The chain employs TRBV11-2 and TRBJ2-3; D is ambiguous. CDR3 size: 18 residues. Germline V gene data show CDR1 as SGHAT and CDR2 as FQNNGV. V was pared by 5 bases and J by 8 bases, with 29 bases between. The CDR3 spells CASSATARGDLLGFTQYF. CDR3 bases: TGTGCCAGCAGCGCGACGGCCCGCGGCGACCTCCTTGGTTTTACGCAGTATTTT. The whole variable domain, filled in from reference TRBV11-2 and TRBJ2-3, reads EAGVAQSPRYKIIEKRQSVAFWCNPISGHATLYWYQQILGQGPKLLIQFQNNGVVDDSQLPKDRFSAERLKGVDSTLKIQPAKLEDSAVYLCASSATARGDLLGFTQYFGPGTRLTVL.

This clone was seen a few times. J is TRBJ1-2 and V is TRBV6-1; D is ambiguous. Germline V gene data show CDR1 as MNHNS and CDR2 as SASEGT. There are 13 residues in the CDR3. Trimming stripped 8 bases from V and 6 bases from J, with 16 bases between. CDR3 amino acids: CASAKTTQHGYTF. The DNA of the CDR3 is TGTGCCAGCGCTAAGACAACACAGCATGGCTACACCTTC.

This clone was seen once. This sequence joins TRBV5-4 and TRBJ2-5, with 8 positions matching TRBD2. The J call may be wrong; the DNA end is better matched by TRBJ2-7. Germline V gene sequence: CDR1 SGHNT, CDR2 YYREEE (reference sequence). The CDR3 sequence is 13 residues long. The DNA for the CDR3 is TGTGCCAGCAACCTAGCGGGCAGCTACGAGCAGTACTTC. Translated, it gives CASNLAGSYEQYF.

This chain links TRBV7-9 with TRBJ2-3; D perhaps matches TRBD2 (5 bases). The CDR3 totals 14 residues. Trimming shortened V by 8 bases and J by 3 bases, and 15 bases separated the two germline ends. In germline, CDR1 is SEHNR, CDR2 FQNEAQ (reference sequence). The CDR3 region has the DNA TGTGCCAGCCGGGATGGAGGACCTACAGATACGCAGTATTTT. Protein product: CASRDGGPTDTQYF.

This chain uses TRBV7-9 with TRBJ2-2; D is uncertain. V lost 5 bases and J lost 5, with 9 bases in between. From germline, CDR1 is SEHNR and CDR2 FQNEAQ (reference sequence). The CDR3 sequence is 13 residues long. In DNA, the CDR3 is TGTGCCAGCAGCCCCACAGTAACCGGGGAGCTGTTTTTT. As protein: CASSPTVTGELFF. Full variable domain (outside the CDR3, taken from reference TRBV7-9 and TRBJ2-2): DTGVSQNPRHKITKRGQNVTFRCDPISEHNRLYWYRQTLGQGPEFLTYFQNEAQLEKSRLLSDRFSAERPKGSFSTLEIQRTEQGDSAMYLCASSPTVTGELFFGEGSRLTVL.

On this clone: Other DNA sequences in this sample translate to the same CDR3. The genes are TRBV5-1 and TRBJ2-6; D is uncertain. The CDR3 is 14 amino acids. Germline V gene data show CDR1 as SGHRS and CDR2 as YFSETQ. Deletions cut 1 base from V and 2 bases from J, with 4 bases between. In nucleotides, the CDR3 is TGCGCCAGCAGCTTGAGCACTGGGGCCAACGTCCTGACTTTC. This codes for CASSLSTGANVLTF.

This clone appeared once. V usage is TRBV6-1 and J usage is TRBJ2-5, with 7 bases aligning to TRBD1. The J call may be in error: the DNA end matches TRBJ2-7 better. CDR3 size: 14 residues. From germline, CDR1 is MNHNS and CDR2 SASEGT. In nucleotides, the CDR3 is TGTGCCAGCCTGGCGCACAGGGGACCGCCCGAGCAGTACTTC. Its translation: CASLAHRGPPEQYF.

The gene calls are TRBV28 and TRBJ1-5, with TRBD1 as a possible D gene (5 bases). This CDR3 contains 14 residues. Germline V gene lookup returns CDR1 MDHEN and CDR2 SYDVKM. V dropped 6 bases and J dropped 7 bases, with 16 bases sitting between them. The CDR3 is CASSLPRQSQPQHF. The CDR3 DNA reads TGTGCCAGCAGCCTCCCTAGACAGAGCCAGCCCCAGCATTTT.

The J gene is TRBJ2-2, the V gene TRBV28; 8 positions agree with TRBD2. J was trimmed by 0 bases and V by 5 bases; bases with no gene match: 5. Germline loops: CDR1 MDHEN, CDR2 SYDVKM. This CDR3 region has 16 residues. The CDR3 DNA reads TGTGCCAGCAGTAAACTAGCGGATTCGAACACCGGGGAGCTGTTTTTT. As protein: CASSKLADSNTGELFF.

The genes are TRBV7-3 and TRBJ2-1, with D perhaps matching TRBD2 (5 bases). The CDR3 is 12 residues long. Per germline, CDR1 SGHTA and CDR2 FQGTGA. V lost 5 bases, J lost 9 bases, and 11 bases lay in between. Here the CDR3 reads CASSLPGSEQFF. The CDR3 bases are TGTGCCAGCAGCCTACCGGGGAGTGAGCAGTTCTTC.

The chain couples TRBV10-3 to TRBJ2-7; D uncertain. V lost 3 bases to trimming and J lost 3 bases, with 12 bases between them. Germline CDR1 reads ENHRY; CDR2 reads SYGVKD. This CDR3 contains 14 residues. CDR3 DNA: TGTGCCATCAGTGAAGGCGGAAGCTTCTACGAGCAGTACTTC. It encodes CAISEGGSFYEQYF.

V is TRBV28 and J is TRBJ2-1; tentative D call: TRBD1 (5 bases). The CDR3 is 17 amino acids. The V end lost 3 bases, the J end lost 0 bases, and 15 bases lay between the germline ends. Germline CDR1 MDHEN, CDR2 SYDVKM. In nucleotides, the CDR3 is TGTGCCAGCAGTTTGGATATGGACACAAGCTCCTACAATGAGCAGTTCTTC. It yields the protein CASSLDMDTSSYNEQFF.

The genes are TRBV7-9 and TRBJ1-4; D is possibly TRBD1 (6 bases). Deletions cut 6 bases from V and 8 bases from J, with 13 bases between. CDR1 is SEHNR and CDR2 is FQNEAQ in the germline V gene (reference sequence). CDR3 size: 13 residues. The CDR3 protein is CASRGGAGEKLFF. DNA for the CDR3: TGTGCCAGCAGGGGGGGGGCTGGCGAAAAACTGTTTTTT.